A single sample gave rise to the 30 T cell receptor beta chains below, sequenced in a study of blood T cell repertoires in COVID-19. Clones were read by immunoSEQ multiplex PCR, and TCRdb kept only the in-frame ones, dropping some. The data contain 85,000 to 100,000 clones, around 84% of them singletons. The sample taken for sequencing was peripheral blood. Every receptor here comes from a woman aged 55-70 years in a cohort sampled during active or convalescent COVID-19.

The CDR3 here is CASSRNTGSNQPQHF. The CDR3 coding sequence is TGTGCCAGCAGTCGAAATACAGGGTCCAATCAGCCCCAGCATTTT. This rearrangement joins TRBV3-1 (or the pseudogene TRBV3-2) to TRBJ1-5; a weak D match, TRBD1 (6 bases). The CDR3 is 15 amino acids. V lost 6 bases and J lost 3, with 15 bases in between. Per germline, CDR1 LGHDT and CDR2 YNNKEL (reference sequence).

This sequence joins TRBV7-3 and TRBJ2-3; 7 bases match TRBD2. The CDR3 spans 14 residues. Germline-derived CDR1 and CDR2 are SGHTA and FQGTGA. J gave up 3 bases and V 4 bases, and 4 bases lay outside the gene matches. CDR3 protein: CASSSGSGTDTQYF. The CDR3 DNA sequence: TGTGCCAGCAGCTCCGGTAGCGGGACAGATACGCAGTATTTT. Filled out from reference TRBV7-3 and TRBJ2-3, the complete variable domain reads GAGVSQTPSNKVTEKGKYVELRCDPISGHTALYWYRQSLGQGPEFLIYFQGTGAADDSGLPNDRFFAVRPEGSVSTLKIQRTERGDSAVYLCASSSGSGTDTQYFGPGTRLTVL.

The chain recombines TRBV5-8 with TRBJ1-3; 9 nucleotides line up with TRBD1. This CDR3 has 17 amino acids. J was trimmed by 0 bases and V by 4 bases; bases with no gene match: 8. Germline CDR1 reads SGHTS; CDR2 reads YDEGEE. This CDR3 is CASSAQGARSSGNTIYF. The CDR3 DNA follows: TGTGCCAGCAGCGCACAGGGGGCGAGGTCCTCTGGAAACACCATATATTTT.

V gene TRBV6-1 combines with J gene TRBJ2-1; 7 bases are shared with TRBD2. Germline CDR1 reads MNHNS; CDR2 reads SASEGT. Trimming at V came to 4 bases and at J to 7 bases, leaving 16 bases not matched to a gene. This CDR3 is 17 amino acids long. CDR3 loop: CASSGGGSGVRRNEQFF. CDR3 sequence (DNA): TGTGCCAGCAGTGGGGGGGGGTCGGGAGTTCGCCGGAATGAGCAGTTCTTC.

This clone appeared many times. V and J are TRBV7-9 and TRBJ1-1; D is possibly TRBD1 (5 bases). The CDR3 covers 12 residues. Trimming removed 7 bases from V and 4 bases from J, with 10 bases in between. CDR1 and CDR2 from the germline V gene are SEHNR and FQNEAQ (reference sequence). CDR3 protein: CASNDRLTEAFF. CDR3 sequence (DNA): TGTGCCAGCAACGACAGACTCACTGAAGCTTTCTTT.

The chain couples TRBV6-5 to TRBJ1-1; the D gene is possibly TRBD1 (6 bases). The germline gives CDR1 MNHEY, CDR2 SVGAGI. The CDR3 sequence is 13 residues long. Trimming stripped 0 bases from V and 6 bases from J, with 8 bases between. The CDR3, as DNA: TGTGCCAGCAGTTACTCGTGGACAGCTGAAGCTTTCTTT. Protein: CASSYSWTAEAFF.

The chain carries TRBV9 and TRBJ2-5; 10 nucleotides line up with TRBD1. The germline CDR1 and CDR2 sequences are SGDLS and YYNGEE. V was clipped by 2 bases and J by 5 bases; unmatched bases: 6. This CDR3 is 15 amino acids long. CDR3 nucleotides: TGTGCCAGCAGCGTCCGACAGGGGGCATGGGAGACCCAGTACTTC. Protein product: CASSVRQGAWETQYF.

This chain joins TRBV7-9 and TRBJ1-5; tentative D call: TRBD1 (5 bases). This CDR3 spans 14 amino acids. In germline, CDR1 is SEHNR, CDR2 FQNEAQ (reference sequence). Deletions cut 5 bases from V and 0 bases from J, with 8 bases between. CDR3 sequence reads: CASSPGISNQPQHF. In DNA, the CDR3 is TGTGCCAGCAGCCCAGGGATTAGCAATCAGCCCCAGCATTTT.

CDR3 sequence: CATRQGNYGYTF. The CDR3 DNA is TGTGCCACCAGACAGGGGAACTATGGCTACACCTTC. J is TRBJ1-2 and V is TRBV6-5; TRBD1 aligns across 8 bases. The V and J ends lost 10 bases and 2 bases, in that order; junction bases with no gene match: 3. The CDR3 is 12 residues long. CDR1 is MNHEY and CDR2 is SVGAGI in the germline V gene.

This chain connects TRBV19 to TRBJ2-7; no firm D call. Germline values: CDR1 LNHDA, CDR2 SQIVND (reference sequence). The CDR3 spans 13 residues. Trimming removed 4 bases at V and 0 bases at J, with 7 bases between. CDR3 nucleotides: TGTGCCAGTAGTAGCACAGACTCCTACGAGCAGTACTTC. Translating it yields CASSSTDSYEQYF.

The chain employs TRBV7-8 and TRBJ1-3; D unresolved. This CDR3 is 13 amino acids long. Trimming took 4 bases from V and 2 from J, leaving 6 bases between them. Germline CDR1 and CDR2: SGHVS and FQNEAQ. This CDR3 reads CASSSGTGNTIYF. The CDR3 DNA follows: TGTGCCAGCAGCTCGGGGACTGGAAACACCATATATTTT.

A few counts support this clone. V and J are TRBV7-8 and TRBJ2-1; 10 positions match TRBD2. The CDR3 length is 15 residues. Germline CDR1 is SGHVS and CDR2 is FQNEAQ. V was clipped by 5 bases and J by 5 bases; unmatched bases: 6. CDR3 coding DNA: TGTGCCAGCAGCATTAGCGGGGGGCGTCACAATGAGCAGTTCTTC. As protein: CASSISGGRHNEQFF.

The rearrangement joins TRBV19 to TRBJ2-7; D is perhaps TRBD1 (7 bases). V lost 4 bases and J 0 bases, leaving 10 bases between the germline ends. The CDR3 spans 14 residues. The germline V gene has CDR1 LNHDA and CDR2 SQIVND (reference sequence). In nucleotides, the CDR3 is TGTGCCAGTAGTAGGGGGGACAGCTCCTACGAGCAGTACTTC. Translated, it gives CASSRGDSSYEQYF. The whole variable domain, remainder taken from reference TRBV19 and TRBJ2-7, is DGGITQSPKYLFRKEGQNVTLSCEQNLNHDAMYWYRQDPGQGLRLIYYSQIVNDFQKGDIAEGYSVSREKKESFPLTVTSAQKNPTAFYLCASSRGDSSYEQYFGPGTRLTVT.

The chain combines TRBV4-1 with TRBJ2-7; D remains ambiguous. Between the trimmed V and J ends, which lost 0 bases and 2 bases, there was a span of 8 bases. Germline CDR1 MGHRA, CDR2 YSYEKL. The CDR3 runs 14 residues. The CDR3 protein is CASSQDPQTYEQYF. The CDR3 region has the DNA TGCGCCAGCAGCCAAGATCCACAGACCTACGAGCAGTACTTC.

This chain connects TRBV2 to TRBJ2-7, with 7 bases lining up with TRBD1. The CDR3 runs 12 residues. CDR1 is SNHLY and CDR2 is FYNNEI in the germline V gene. V trimming: 10 bases; J trimming: 5 bases; junction bases outside the gene matches: 8. The CDR3 loop is CANRGPSNEQYF. The CDR3 DNA reads TGTGCCAACAGGGGCCCTTCAAACGAGCAGTACTTC.

The chain employs TRBV19 and TRBJ1-5, with D uncertain. The V gene lost 3 bases and the J gene lost 1 base, with 10 bases spanning the gap. This CDR3 is 15 amino acids long. Germline CDR1 is LNHDA and CDR2 is SQIVND (reference sequence). The CDR3: CASSIGWQSNQPQHF. The CDR3 DNA reads TGTGCCAGTAGTATTGGTTGGCAAAGCAATCAGCCCCAGCATTTT. Full variable domain (outside the CDR3, taken from reference TRBV19 and TRBJ1-5): DGGITQSPKYLFRKEGQNVTLSCEQNLNHDAMYWYRQDPGQGLRLIYYSQIVNDFQKGDIAEGYSVSREKKESFPLTVTSAQKNPTAFYLCASSIGWQSNQPQHFGDGTRLSIL.

The rearrangement links TRBV5-4 to TRBJ1-2; the match to TRBD1 covers 10 bases. V shed 2 bases and J 4 bases; nucleotides not matched to a gene: 11. The CDR3 is 17 amino acids. CDR1 and CDR2 from the germline V gene are SGHNT and YYREEE (reference sequence). Written as DNA, the CDR3 is TGTGCCAGCAGCTTAGGACAGGGGGGCTCAACTCCCTATGGCTACACCTTC. Translating it yields CASSLGQGGSTPYGYTF. Supplemented by reference TRBV5-4 and TRBJ1-2, the full variable domain reads ETGVTQSPTHLIKTRGQQVTLRCSSQSGHNTVSWYQQALGQGPQFIFQYYREEENGRGNFPPRFSGLQFPNYSSELNVNALELDDSALYLCASSLGQGGSTPYGYTFGSGTRLTVV.

This chain links TRBV6-2 or TRBV6-3 with TRBJ2-2; 7 positions agree with TRBD2. This CDR3 comprises 15 residues. CDR1 is MNHEY and CDR2 is SVGEGT in the germline V gene. V shed 0 bases, J shed 4 bases, and the junction held 2 bases outside the gene matches. CDR3 coding DNA: TGTGCCAGCAGTTACTCCCGCGGGGGCACCGGGGAGCTGTTTTTT. Protein sequence: CASSYSRGGTGELFF.

This chain links TRBV23-1 with TRBJ2-3, with TRBD1 matching over 7 bases. TRBV23-1 belongs to the ORF category, with a function that is uncertain. This CDR3 region has 16 residues. Losses at the gene ends were 7 bases for V and 5 bases for J; bases not matched to a gene: 15. The CDR3 sequence: CASTHSKRGRRDTQYF. As DNA, the CDR3 is TGCGCCAGCACCCACTCGAAGAGGGGGCGAAGAGATACGCAGTATTTT.

Here the CDR3 reads CASSFTGLPNSPLHF. The DNA of the CDR3 is TGTGCCAGCAGCTTTACAGGACTACCTAATTCACCCCTCCACTTT. The V and J genes are TRBV11-3 and TRBJ1-6; perhaps TRBD1 as D (5 bases). Germline CDR1 SGHNT, CDR2 YENEEA. Trimming stripped 3 bases from V and 6 bases from J, with 12 bases between. CDR3 length equals 15 residues.

The gene calls are TRBV30 and TRBJ1-2, with D perhaps TRBD1 (5 bases). The germline V gene has CDR1 GTSNPN and CDR2 SVGIG (reference sequence). The CDR3 runs 13 residues. V lost 7 bases and J 0 bases, leaving 12 bases between the germline ends. CDR3 loop: CASITGANYGYTF. For the CDR3, the DNA is TGTGCCTCTATCACAGGAGCTAACTATGGCTACACCTTC.

The V gene is TRBV19, the J gene TRBJ1-6, with TRBD1 matching 9 bases. CDR1 LNHDA and CDR2 SQIVND come from the germline V gene (reference sequence). The CDR3 sequence is 16 residues long. Unmatched junction bases numbered 10, after V lost 5 bases and J lost 8 bases. For the CDR3, the DNA is TGTGCCAGTAGTCTCTCCGGGACAGGGAAGTATTCACCCCTCCACTTT. This translates into CASSLSGTGKYSPLHF.

The CDR3 region is CASSGYRGLSYEQYF. The DNA of the CDR3 is TGTGCCAGTAGTGGGTACAGGGGGCTGTCCTACGAGCAGTACTTC. The gene calls are TRBV19 and TRBJ2-7; 9 positions agree with TRBD1. The V and J ends lost 5 bases and 1 base, in that order; junction bases with no gene match: 6. The germline gives CDR1 LNHDA, CDR2 SQIVND (reference sequence). The CDR3 length is 15 residues.

On this clone: This sample includes further DNA sequences coding for the same CDR3. The rearrangement joins TRBV9 to TRBJ1-1, with 9 bases lining up with TRBD1. The V gene end was trimmed by 3 bases and the J gene end by 4 bases; junction bases not matched to a gene: 7. This CDR3 is 15 amino acids long. CDR1 is SGDLS, CDR2 YYNGEE, per germline. Here the CDR3 DNA reads TGTGCCAGCAGCGCCACAGGGGGCGCCGGCACTGAAGCTTTCTTT. Amino acid sequence: CASSATGGAGTEAFF. The full variable domain, its missing parts supplied by reference TRBV9 and TRBJ1-1, is DSGVTQTPKHLITATGQRVTLRCSPRSGDLSVYWYQQSLDQGLQFLIQYYNGEERAKGNILERFSAQQFPDLHSELNLSSLELGDSALYFCASSATGGAGTEAFFGQGTRLTVV.

This clone was observed a few times. The CDR3 sequence: CASSVEDRARRRTGELFF. The CDR3 DNA reads as TGTGCCAGCAGCGTAGAGGACAGGGCAAGAAGGAGGACCGGGGAGCTGTTTTTT. This chain connects TRBV9 to TRBJ2-2; 8 nucleotides align to TRBD1. CDR3 length: 18 residues. J lost 5 bases, V lost 0 bases, and 12 bases had no gene match. Germline V lookup: CDR1 SGDLS, CDR2 YYNGEE.

The rearrangement joins TRBV19 to TRBJ2-7, with TRBD2 matching 8 bases. Germline V gives CDR1 LNHDA, CDR2 SQIVND (reference sequence). This CDR3 comprises 14 residues. V lost 7 bases to trimming and J lost 4 bases; unmatched junction nucleotides: 9. This CDR3 reads CASTPSGSGYEQYF. CDR3 nucleotide sequence: TGTGCCAGTACCCCAAGCGGGAGTGGGTACGAGCAGTACTTC.

The chain is built from TRBV30 and TRBJ1-2; TRBD1 might be the D (5 bases). V shed 5 bases and J shed 2 bases, with 9 bases lying between them. The germline V gene encodes CDR1 GTSNPN and CDR2 SVGIG (reference sequence). The CDR3 has 12 amino acids. The chain's CDR3 is CAWSSGNYGYTF. CDR3 DNA sequence: TGTGCCTGGTCCTCAGGGAACTATGGCTACACCTTC.

J is TRBJ1-5 and V is TRBV11-2, with D possibly TRBD1 on 5 matching bases. V dropped 5 bases and J dropped 0 bases, with 14 bases sitting between them. Germline assignment: CDR1 SGHAT and CDR2 FQNNGV. The CDR3 is 16 residues long. The CDR3 DNA reads TGTGCCAGCAGCCCCCTCGGAGGGGATAGCAATCAGCCCCAGCATTTT. It codes for CASSPLGGDSNQPQHF. Using reference TRBV11-2 and TRBJ1-5 for the parts outside the CDR3, the full variable domain is EAGVAQSPRYKIIEKRQSVAFWCNPISGHATLYWYQQILGQGPKLLIQFQNNGVVDDSQLPKDRFSAERLKGVDSTLKIQPAKLEDSAVYLCASSPLGGDSNQPQHFGDGTRLSIL.

The rearrangement joins TRBV10-1 to TRBJ2-7; D is possibly TRBD1 (6 bases). The ends were cut back, 3 bases at V and 4 bases at J, with 13 bases in the middle. Germline V gene sequence: CDR1 WNHNN, CDR2 SYGVQD (reference sequence). The CDR3 contains 14 residues. CDR3 region: CASSDKGTQYEQYF. The DNA of the CDR3 is TGCGCCAGCAGTGATAAGGGGACACAATACGAGCAGTACTTC.

This clone was counted a few times. The genes are TRBV6-6 and TRBJ2-3; tentatively, D is TRBD1 (6 bases). The CDR3 has 19 amino acids. Trimming left V 8 bases short and J 2 bases short, with 29 bases between. The germline V gene has CDR1 MNHNY and CDR2 SVGAGI (reference sequence). CDR3 residues: CASGRPTGVPGINTDTQYF. Here the CDR3 DNA reads TGTGCCAGCGGTCGGCCGACAGGAGTTCCCGGAATTAACACAGATACGCAGTATTTT.